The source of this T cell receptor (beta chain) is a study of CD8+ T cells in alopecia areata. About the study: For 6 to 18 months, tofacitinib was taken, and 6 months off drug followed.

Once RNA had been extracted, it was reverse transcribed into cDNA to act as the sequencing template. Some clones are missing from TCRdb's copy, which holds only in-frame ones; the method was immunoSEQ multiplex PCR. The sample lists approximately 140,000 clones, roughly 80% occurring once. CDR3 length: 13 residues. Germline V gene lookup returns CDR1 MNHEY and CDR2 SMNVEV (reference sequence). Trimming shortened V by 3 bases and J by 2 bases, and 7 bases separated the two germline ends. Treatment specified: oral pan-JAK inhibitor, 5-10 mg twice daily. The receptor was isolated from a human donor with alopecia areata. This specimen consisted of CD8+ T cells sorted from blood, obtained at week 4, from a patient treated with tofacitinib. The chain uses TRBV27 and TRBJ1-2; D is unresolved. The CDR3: CASSFRQNYGYTF. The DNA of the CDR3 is TGTGCCAGCAGTTTCAGGCAGAACTATGGCTACACCTTC.